Listed below are T cell receptor beta chains from one sample, sequenced in a study of beta chain features in type 1 diabetes. Generated by immunoSEQ multiplex PCR, the TCRdb table keeps only in-frame clones and is missing some. The sample yields hundreds of thousands of clones, roughly 17% seen once. The specimen was naive CD4+ T cells from blood. The receptor set was obtained from a woman younger than 35 in good health. Both conserved end residues are part of each CDR3. The order of the fields is V gene, CDR3 protein.

v_gene: TRBV5-1; CDR3aa: CASSLLAGDYEQYF
v_gene: TRBV28; CDR3aa: CASSLAGGWGYTF
v_gene: TRBV2; CDR3aa: CASSESREGAGELFF
v_gene: TRBV4-2; CDR3aa: CASSQEEFLYGYTF
v_gene: TRBV6-6; CDR3aa: CASSAGSGGHYNEQFF
v_gene: TRBV9; CDR3aa: CASSVGGTPSNEQFF
v_gene: TRBV29-1; CDR3aa: CSVGQGRGEQYF
v_gene: TRBV28; CDR3aa: CASSLLGHKDYF
v_gene: TRBV21-1; CDR3aa: CASSNQTSGPAYEQYF
v_gene: TRBV9; CDR3aa: CASSVSSSSSYEQYF
v_gene: TRBV18; CDR3aa: CASSPRLAGENEQFF
v_gene: TRBV6-5; CDR3aa: CASSLGQGVYGYTF
v_gene: TRBV10-3; CDR3aa: CAITSGLFRELFF
v_gene: TRBV10-3; CDR3aa: CAISGREGTDTQYF
v_gene: TRBV18; CDR3aa: CASSPGVKEKLFF
v_gene: TRBV4-1; CDR3aa: CASSQDAGLAGKQYF
v_gene: TRBV9; CDR3aa: CASSVSGTPMTGELFF
v_gene: TRBV7-2; CDR3aa: CASSPREGGRNEQFF
v_gene: TRBV7-2; CDR3aa: CASGPFPSWQQQETQYF
v_gene: TRBV5-5; CDR3aa: CASSLARGREFF
v_gene: TRBV14; CDR3aa: CASSQVFSGVHNEQFF
v_gene: TRBV9; CDR3aa: CASSDGMVAGGDYNEQFF
v_gene: TRBV7-2; CDR3aa: CASSRQSGPDTQYF
v_gene: TRBV5-4; CDR3aa: CASSSTSGGTDTQYF
v_gene: TRBV28; CDR3aa: CASSGFYYEQYF
v_gene: TRBV4-3; CDR3aa: CASSQAPGQHLHF
v_gene: TRBV5-1; CDR3aa: CASSSLAGGYNEQFF
v_gene: TRBV6-1; CDR3aa: CASRRDDSYNEQFF
v_gene: TRBV7-2; CDR3aa: CASSLVGTYLYTGELFF
v_gene: TRBV15; CDR3aa: CATSRDGGLAGVFEQFF
v_gene: TRBV2; CDR3aa: CASSGTGGPNYGYTF
v_gene: TRBV12-5; CDR3aa: CASGLVRGRGTGELFF
v_gene: TRBV29-1; CDR3aa: CSVPTLGGSTGTRSGEQYF
v_gene: TRBV15; CDR3aa: CATSRGRDYEQYF
v_gene: TRBV5-6; CDR3aa: CASSLLTRSHEQYF
v_gene: TRBV9; CDR3aa: CASSVDLPDTQYF
v_gene: TRBV5-1; CDR3aa: CASSLAGQLNTEAFF
v_gene: TRBV5-1; CDR3aa: CASSSGQGATEAFF
v_gene: TRBV2; CDR3aa: CASSVATGQEGYTF
v_gene: TRBV2; CDR3aa: CASSEQGSNQPQHF
v_gene: TRBV6-6; CDR3aa: CASRNRTGMNTEAFF
v_gene: TRBV15; CDR3aa: CATSRDPSGAYEQYF
v_gene: TRBV7-9; CDR3aa: CASSYGVAATNEKLFF
v_gene: TRBV7-2; CDR3aa: CASSPQLLKTDTQYF
v_gene: TRBV28; CDR3aa: CASSASTENTEAFF
v_gene: TRBV10-3; CDR3aa: CAISDSDRLLYNEQFF
v_gene: TRBV28; CDR3aa: CASSSSLTSGKETQYF
v_gene: TRBV7-6; CDR3aa: CASSPQTGGVGANVLTF
v_gene: TRBV4-2; CDR3aa: CASSLSSFQAGGGEKLFF
v_gene: TRBV28; CDR3aa: CASSLGTLNEKLFF
v_gene: TRBV28; CDR3aa: CASREGQGAPYEQYF
v_gene: TRBV7-2; CDR3aa: CASSTTFVYGYTF
v_gene: TRBV10-3; CDR3aa: CAISDGVAGAKPYYEQYF
v_gene: TRBV25-1; CDR3aa: CATGRHHEQYF
v_gene: TRBV4-2; CDR3aa: CASSPAGLLETQYF
v_gene: TRBV10-3; CDR3aa: CATTGFSDSEQYF
v_gene: TRBV21-1; CDR3aa: CASSKRRGSPEAFF
v_gene: TRBV2; CDR3aa: CASNWERLADEQYF
v_gene: TRBV6-1; CDR3aa: CASSRTGSSHEQYF